This passage covers 20 T cell receptor beta chains from one sample sequenced in a study of T cell responses to AZD1222 COVID-19 vaccine (dated by TCRdb to the early 2020s). The time point label for this specimen denotes: baseline before first vaccination. Libraries were prepared through the immunoSEQ multiplex PCR assay. TCRdb stores this immuneACCESS table with in-frame sequences only. Part of the clones is absent; in the studies checked, under half of the shortfall reflects unresolved V genes, and no reason is known for the rest. The sample yields fewer than 150,000 clones; roughly 90% were counted once. The ten largest clones represent 13% to 15% of the sample. The sample in question was peripheral blood, obtained on day 0 of AZD1222 vaccination. The receptors were gathered from an adult in good health.

This clone was detected only once. In nucleotides, the CDR3 is TGTGCCAGCAGCACCCGAGTAGCGGGAGGACTGAGCACAGATACGCAGTATTTT. As protein: CASSTRVAGGLSTDTQYF. This rearrangement joins TRBV13 to TRBJ2-3, with TRBD2 identical over 10 bases. CDR1 and CDR2 (germline): PRHDT, FYEKMQ (reference sequence). Losses at the gene ends were 5 bases for V and 0 bases for J; bases not matched to a gene: 11. This CDR3 comprises 18 residues.

J is TRBJ2-1 and V is TRBV11-2; a possible D gene is TRBD2 (5 bases). Germline V gives CDR1 SGHAT, CDR2 FQNNGV. The V end was cut by 5 bases, the J end by 0 bases, with 11 bases between. The CDR3 has 15 amino acids. The CDR3 region is CASSESSSSYNEQFF. CDR3 DNA sequence: TGTGCCAGCAGCGAATCTAGCAGCTCCTACAATGAGCAGTTCTTC.

The chain is built from TRBV5-6 and TRBJ1-3; D is possibly TRBD1 (6 bases). Germline values: CDR1 SGHDT, CDR2 YYEEEE. The V end was cut by 0 bases, the J end by 1 base, with 11 bases between. This CDR3 contains 16 residues. Here the CDR3 reads CASSLGSGVSGNTIYF. DNA of the CDR3: TGTGCCAGCAGCTTGGGGTCAGGGGTGTCTGGAAACACCATATATTTT.

The gene calls are TRBV19 and TRBJ1-1; no definite D call. Germline CDR1 reads LNHDA; CDR2 reads SQIVND (reference sequence). CDR3 length: 13 amino acids. Trimming removed 5 bases from V and 3 bases from J, with 10 bases in between. The CDR3 DNA reads TGTGCCAGTAGTTATGGTGGGGACACTGAAGCTTTCTTT. Encoded protein: CASSYGGDTEAFF.

Only one count was recorded for this clone. The chain employs TRBV6-2 or TRBV6-3 and TRBJ1-3; 8 bases align to TRBD1. V trimming: 6 bases; J trimming: 2 bases; junction bases outside the gene matches: 18. The CDR3 length is 19 residues. Germline CDR1 is MNHEY and CDR2 is SVGEGT. The CDR3 loop reads CASSPLTGTGKSAGNTIYF. DNA for the CDR3: TGTGCCAGCAGCCCCCTCACCGGGACAGGAAAGAGTGCTGGAAACACCATATATTTT.

The table lists this clone with a count of one. The V gene is TRBV28, the J gene TRBJ1-4; 8 positions agree with TRBD1. The germline V gene encodes CDR1 MDHEN and CDR2 SYDVKM. Trimming at V came to 6 bases and at J to 8 bases, leaving 8 bases not matched to a gene. The CDR3 covers 14 residues. CDR3 sequence (DNA): TGTGCCAGCAGGACCGACAGGGGCAACGAAAAACTGTTTTTT. Translation: CASRTDRGNEKLFF.

V gene TRBV12-3 or TRBV12-4 combines with J gene TRBJ2-7; D unclear. The CDR3 is made up of 11 amino acids. The V and J ends lost 6 bases and 3 bases respectively, with 6 bases between them. The CDR3 region is CASRRNYEQYF. The CDR3 DNA follows: TGTGCCAGCAGGCGCAACTACGAGCAGTACTTC.

This clone was counted a single time. The chain couples TRBV2 to TRBJ1-6; no clear D. The CDR3 is made up of 12 amino acids. Germline V CDR1 and CDR2: SNHLY, FYNNEI. V shed 10 bases and J shed 7 bases, with 11 bases lying between them. CDR3 in DNA: TGTGCCAACCGACAAACAAATTCACCCCTCCACTTT. Translation gives CANRQTNSPLHF.

The rearrangement links TRBV7-2 to TRBJ2-2; D remains ambiguous. With 1 base removed from V and 1 base from J, the gap between germline ends came to 7 bases. Germline CDR1 is SGHTA and CDR2 is FQGNSA. The CDR3 covers 15 residues. CDR3: CASSLGPENTGELFF. The CDR3 DNA reads TGTGCCAGCAGCTTAGGACCAGAGAACACCGGGGAGCTGTTTTTT.

This clone has just one count. This chain connects TRBV19 to TRBJ2-2, with D possibly matching TRBD2 (6 bases). The CDR3 covers 17 residues. Germline V gene lookup returns CDR1 LNHDA and CDR2 SQIVND (reference sequence). The germline V and J ends were trimmed by 7 bases and 5 bases, with 23 bases remaining between them. The CDR3 nucleotides read TGTGCCAGTAATTCCCCGGGTTATAGCGGTATTACCGGGGAGCTGTTTTTT. Amino acids: CASNSPGYSGITGELFF.

The V and J genes are TRBV5-4 and TRBJ2-7; D is unresolved. Trimming pared 1 base from V and 1 base from J, leaving 9 bases between. The CDR3 sequence is 14 residues long. The germline gives CDR1 SGHNT, CDR2 YYREEE (reference sequence). CDR3 nucleotide sequence: TGTGCCAGCAGCTTGTCACTGGGGTCCTACGAGCAGTACTTC. Protein product: CASSLSLGSYEQYF.

This chain links TRBV21-1 with TRBJ2-2; the table calls TRBD1, which could not be checked here. TRBV21-1 is labeled a pseudogene. The CDR3 length is 18 residues. The CDR3 nucleotides read TGTGCCAGCAGCATACTCCCGCCGGGACAGCGGAACACCGGGGAGCTGTTTTTT. Amino acids: CASSILPPGQRNTGELFF.

The genes are TRBV6-5 and TRBJ2-3, with D possibly being TRBD1 (6 bases). This CDR3 region has 14 residues. The V end was cut by 4 bases, the J end by 6 bases, with 14 bases between. Germline CDR1 reads MNHEY; CDR2 reads SVGAGI. This CDR3 is CASSSSGQRDTQYF. Here the CDR3 DNA reads TGTGCCAGCAGTTCCTCCGGACAGCGGGATACGCAGTATTTT.

The chain links TRBV29-1 to TRBJ2-1, with D unclear. Germline V gene lookup returns CDR1 SQVTM and CDR2 ANQGSEA. CDR3 size: 15 residues. V lost 5 bases and J 6 bases, leaving 20 bases between the germline ends. The CDR3 here is CSVHRFIDPPNEQFF. The CDR3 DNA sequence: TGCAGCGTTCACCGATTTATCGACCCTCCCAATGAGCAGTTCTTC.

The chain combines TRBV19 with TRBJ1-3; D is uncertain. Germline V CDR1 and CDR2: LNHDA, SQIVND (reference sequence). This CDR3 spans 15 amino acids. V lost 3 bases and J lost 0, with 9 bases in between. The CDR3 DNA follows: TGTGCCAGTAGTATCGGACCGAGCTCTGGAAACACCATATATTTT. Its protein is CASSIGPSSGNTIYF.

The rearrangement joins TRBV28 to TRBJ2-3; TRBD2 might be the D (6 bases). Germline V gene lookup returns CDR1 MDHEN and CDR2 SYDVKM. The CDR3 loop spans 12 amino acids. Trimming shortened V by 2 bases and J by 11 bases, and 11 bases separated the two germline ends. The DNA of the CDR3 is TGTGCCAGCAGTTTAGAAGGAGGGGAGCAGTATTTT. Encoded protein: CASSLEGGEQYF.

This chain uses TRBV5-1 with TRBJ2-2; 8 bases are shared with TRBD1. Germline V lookup: CDR1 SGHRS, CDR2 YFSETQ. V shed 4 bases, J shed 6 bases, and the junction held 8 bases outside the gene matches. This CDR3 comprises 15 residues. CDR3 coding DNA: TGCGCCAGCAGCCCGAGGACAGGGAGATCCGGGGAGCTGTTTTTT. This codes for CASSPRTGRSGELFF.

This chain links TRBV6-5 with TRBJ1-2; no definite D call. The ends were cut back, 4 bases at V and 8 bases at J, with 17 bases in the middle. The CDR3 is made up of 14 amino acids. CDR1 is MNHEY, CDR2 SVGAGI, per germline. CDR3 in amino acids: CASSSRGAPRGYTF. As DNA, the CDR3 is TGTGCCAGCAGTTCCCGAGGCGCTCCTCGGGGCTACACCTTC.

This chain uses TRBV19 with TRBJ1-1; no definite D call. CDR1 LNHDA and CDR2 SQIVND come from the germline V gene (reference sequence). This CDR3 region has 14 residues. Trimming stripped 9 bases from V and 7 bases from J, with 21 bases between. The CDR3 coding sequence is TGTGCCAGCGGCGGTCGTCAGAAGGCTAATGAAGCTTTCTTT. It is translated as CASGGRQKANEAFF.

This rearrangement joins TRBV5-1 to TRBJ1-1, with TRBD1 matching over 10 bases. Germline loops: CDR1 SGHRS, CDR2 YFSETQ. Trimming removed 4 bases from V and 3 bases from J; junction bases left unmatched: 15. The CDR3 is 18 amino acids. The CDR3, as DNA: TGCGCCAGCAGCCCCTACCCCGACAGGGGGCTAGGGTACACTGAAGCTTTCTTT. It is translated as CASSPYPDRGLGYTEAFF. Full variable domain (remainder filled in from reference TRBV5-1 and TRBJ1-1): KAGVTQTPRYLIKTRGQQVTLSCSPISGHRSVSWYQQTPGQGLQFLFEYFSETQRNKGNFPGRFSGRQFSNSRSEMNVSTLELGDSALYLCASSPYPDRGLGYTEAFFGQGTRLTVV.